This passage covers 23 T cell receptor beta chains from one sample sequenced in a study of blood T cell repertoires in COVID-19. Data came from immunoSEQ multiplex PCR; TCRdb stores just in-frame clones and leaves some out. The sample shows around 250,000 clones, around 83% of them seen only once. The material sequenced was peripheral blood. The receptor source for this set is a woman younger than 35 with acute or convalescent COVID-19.

This chain links TRBV29-1 with TRBJ2-1, with 9 bases lining up with TRBD2. This CDR3 spans 18 amino acids. The germline CDR1 and CDR2 sequences are SQVTM and ANQGSEA. The trim removed 2 bases at V and 10 bases at J, leaving 21 bases unmatched. CDR3 residues: CSVESPLGREGLLGEQFF. CDR3 bases: TGCAGCGTTGAATCCCCGTTGGGGCGGGAGGGACTTCTTGGGGAGCAGTTCTTC.

This chain joins TRBV7-2 and TRBJ1-4; 7 bases line up with TRBD1. The CDR3 has 14 amino acids. CDR1 SGHTA and CDR2 FQGNSA come from the germline V gene. Trimming at V came to 5 bases and at J to 3 bases, leaving 3 bases not matched to a gene. CDR3 bases: TGTGCCAGCAGCCCGACAGGGTCTAATGAAAAACTGTTTTTT. Translated: CASSPTGSNEKLFF.

The sample holds many counts of this clone. The chain has TRBV7-9 and TRBJ1-5, with TRBD1 identical over 7 bases. The CDR3 sequence is 14 residues long. V trimming: 4 bases; J trimming: 7 bases; junction bases outside the gene matches: 7. Germline-derived CDR1 and CDR2 are SEHNR and FQNEAQ (reference sequence). The CDR3 region is CASSSGQVGQPQHF. The CDR3 nucleotides are TGTGCCAGCAGCTCTGGACAGGTAGGCCAGCCCCAGCATTTT.

V is TRBV7-3 and J is TRBJ2-2; 16 positions agree with TRBD2. V lost 5 bases and J lost 1; bases outside the gene matches: 13. The CDR3 is made up of 21 amino acids. Looked up from germline, CDR1 is SGHTA and CDR2 is FQGTGA. CDR3 sequence (DNA): TGTGCCAGCAGCCCAAACCCCGGGACTAGCGGGAGGGCCGGGAACACCGGGGAGCTGTTTTTT. This gives the protein CASSPNPGTSGRAGNTGELFF.

This sequence joins TRBV27 and TRBJ2-2, with a tentative D call TRBD2 (5 bases). Germline assignment: CDR1 MNHEY and CDR2 SMNVEV (reference sequence). The CDR3 loop spans 14 amino acids. The V and J ends lost 7 bases and 1 base respectively, with 10 bases between them. CDR3 in amino acids: CASMRAGNTGELFF. In DNA, the CDR3 is TGTGCCAGCATGAGGGCAGGGAACACCGGGGAGCTGTTTTTT.

The chain joins TRBV4-2 to TRBJ2-1; 7 nucleotides agree with TRBD2. V was clipped by 1 base and J by 7 bases; unmatched bases: 1. This CDR3 contains 13 residues. From germline, CDR1 is LGHNA and CDR2 YNFKEQ. CDR3 DNA: TGTGCCAGCAGCCAAGGGGGGGGGAATGAGCAGTTCTTC. Its protein is CASSQGGGNEQFF.

The rearrangement uses TRBV7-9 and TRBJ1-4; D gene ambiguous. Trimming stripped 5 bases from V and 8 bases from J, with 18 bases between. The CDR3 spans 15 residues. CDR1 SEHNR and CDR2 FQNEAQ come from the germline V gene (reference sequence). The CDR3 reads CASSRRGWEREKLFF. The CDR3 bases are TGTGCCAGCAGCCGGAGAGGATGGGAGAGGGAAAAACTGTTTTTT.

This sequence joins TRBV18 and TRBJ2-1; no definite D call. This CDR3 spans 13 amino acids. Deletions cut 3 bases from V and 5 bases from J, with 8 bases between. Per germline, CDR1 KGHSH and CDR2 LQKENI. CDR3 sequence (DNA): TGTGCCAGCTCACCGGGCGTTAACAATGAGCAGTTCTTC. Encoded protein: CASSPGVNNEQFF.

The genes are TRBV5-6 and TRBJ2-5, with 7 bases lining up with TRBD2. Trimming cost V 4 bases and J 9 bases; bases outside gene matches: 6. The CDR3 length is 12 residues. Germline V gene data show CDR1 as SGHDT and CDR2 as YYEEEE. CDR3 in amino acids: CASSVNRGAQYF. The CDR3 nucleotides are TGTGCCAGCAGCGTGAACCGGGGGGCCCAGTACTTC.

This clone appeared a single time. The chain couples TRBV27 to TRBJ2-3; the D gene is possibly TRBD2 (5 bases). V lost 2 bases and J lost 6, with 15 bases in between. Germline CDR1 and CDR2: MNHEY and SMNVEV (reference sequence). The length of the CDR3 is 15 residues. DNA of the CDR3: TGTGCCAGCAGTTTACGCGGGTCAAACCTGGATACGCAGTATTTT. Amino acids: CASSLRGSNLDTQYF.

This rearrangement joins TRBV5-1 to TRBJ1-6, with 7 bases lining up with TRBD1. Trimming took 1 base from V and 9 from J; bases not matched to a gene: 4. Germline V gene lookup returns CDR1 SGHRS and CDR2 YFSETQ. The CDR3 runs 14 residues. The CDR3 DNA reads as TGCGCCAGCAGCTTGACAGGGGAGACTTCACCCCTCCACTTT. It encodes CASSLTGETSPLHF. The whole variable domain, remainder taken from reference TRBV5-1 and TRBJ1-6, is KAGVTQTPRYLIKTRGQQVTLSCSPISGHRSVSWYQQTPGQGLQFLFEYFSETQRNKGNFPGRFSGRQFSNSRSEMNVSTLELGDSALYLCASSLTGETSPLHFGNGTRLTVT.

This rearrangement joins TRBV7-9 to TRBJ2-7, with TRBD2 identical over 8 bases. V was clipped by 0 bases and J by 5 bases; unmatched bases: 9. The CDR3 is 16 amino acids. CDR1 is SEHNR, CDR2 FQNEAQ, per germline (reference sequence). The CDR3 DNA reads as TGTGCCAGCAGCTTAGCACCCGGGAGGGCCCTCGACGAGCAGTACTTC. This encodes CASSLAPGRALDEQYF.

The chain carries TRBV5-1 and TRBJ2-3, with 10 bases that match TRBD2. Germline V gene lookup returns CDR1 SGHRS and CDR2 YFSETQ. CDR3 size: 15 residues. The J segment lost 4 bases and the V segment lost 4 bases, leaving 6 bases of the junction unmatched. CDR3 sequence (DNA): TGCGCCAGCAGCCTAGCGGGAGTGACCCCAGATACGCAGTATTTT. Encoded protein: CASSLAGVTPDTQYF.

This chain links TRBV28 with TRBJ2-5, with 8 bases aligning to TRBD1. CDR3 length: 15 amino acids. The germline V gene encodes CDR1 MDHEN and CDR2 SYDVKM. V dropped 6 bases and J dropped 6; count of bases not matched to a gene: 12. The CDR3 bases are TGTGCCAGCAGGCAGGCAGGGGGCGGTGTAAAGACCCAGTACTTC. Translating gives CASRQAGGGVKTQYF.

This chain uses TRBV7-2 with TRBJ2-3, with D unclear. The CDR3 extends over 15 amino acids. The ends were cut back, 0 bases at V and 2 bases at J, with 9 bases in the middle. Germline loops: CDR1 SGHTA, CDR2 FQGNSA. The CDR3 sequence: CASSLAALSTDTQYF. DNA of the CDR3: TGTGCCAGCAGCTTAGCGGCTCTTTCCACAGATACGCAGTATTTT.

The chain recombines TRBV7-2 with TRBJ1-2, with TRBD1 matching over 7 bases. The CDR3 totals 15 residues. Germline V gene sequence: CDR1 SGHTA, CDR2 FQGNSA. J was trimmed by 8 bases and V by 4 bases; bases with no gene match: 13. The CDR3 DNA sequence: TGTGCCAGCAGCTGGGGGACAGTATATCTGAGGGGCTACACCTTC. Translation gives CASSWGTVYLRGYTF. The full variable domain, rest sourced from reference TRBV7-2 and TRBJ1-2, is GAGVSQSPSNKVTEKGKDVELRCDPISGHTALYWYRQSLGQGLEFLIYFQGNSAPDKSGLPSDRFSAERTGGSVSTLTIQRTQQEDSAVYLCASSWGTVYLRGYTFGSGTRLTVV.

The rearrangement joins TRBV29-1 to TRBJ1-1; D might be TRBD1 (6 bases). The V gene lost 8 bases and the J gene lost 13 bases, with 23 bases spanning the gap. The germline V gene has CDR1 SQVTM and CDR2 ANQGSEA. This CDR3 region has 12 residues. In DNA form, the CDR3 reads TGCAGCCAAACTCTGCAAGGGGGACCACTTTTCTTT. Protein: CSQTLQGGPLFF.

The chain uses TRBV2 and TRBJ2-3; TRBD2 matches at 10 bases. The J segment lost 1 base and the V segment lost 0 bases, leaving 10 bases of the junction unmatched. The CDR3 length is 19 residues. Per germline, CDR1 SNHLY and CDR2 FYNNEI. Here the CDR3 reads CASSEASVGLAKRTDTQYF. The DNA for the CDR3 is TGTGCCAGCAGTGAAGCGAGTGTGGGACTAGCGAAACGCACAGATACGCAGTATTTT.

This chain links TRBV19 with TRBJ2-4, with a tentative D call TRBD2 (6 bases). Trimming took 3 bases from V and 6 from J, leaving 12 bases between them. Germline V gene sequence: CDR1 LNHDA, CDR2 SQIVND (reference sequence). The CDR3 loop spans 14 amino acids. The chain's CDR3 is CASSMGGWRNIQYF. CDR3 coding DNA: TGTGCCAGTAGTATGGGGGGTTGGCGAAACATTCAGTACTTC. Together with reference TRBV19 and TRBJ2-4, the CDR3 gives the full variable domain: DGGITQSPKYLFRKEGQNVTLSCEQNLNHDAMYWYRQDPGQGLRLIYYSQIVNDFQKGDIAEGYSVSREKKESFPLTVTSAQKNPTAFYLCASSMGGWRNIQYFGAGTRLSVL.

This chain uses TRBV29-1 with TRBJ2-2, with 9 positions matching TRBD1. Trimming at V came to 5 bases and at J to 7 bases, leaving 8 bases not matched to a gene. This CDR3 contains 14 residues. The V gene's germline CDR1 is SQVTM and CDR2 ANQGSEA. In DNA, the CDR3 is TGCAGCGTTCTAACAGGGGGCGAGGACGGGGAGCTGTTTTTT. This sequence encodes CSVLTGGEDGELFF.

This clone was observed many times. V gene TRBV19 combines with J gene TRBJ2-5, with 8 nucleotides matching TRBD1. This CDR3 comprises 17 residues. Germline V gene sequence: CDR1 LNHDA, CDR2 SQIVND (reference sequence). The V gene end was trimmed by 7 bases and the J gene end by 3 bases; junction bases not matched to a gene: 16. CDR3 nucleotide sequence: TGTGCCAGTACCCCGACCCCCCCCGACAGGGGAAAAGAGACCCAGTACTTC. Translated, it gives CASTPTPPDRGKETQYF. Together with reference TRBV19 and TRBJ2-5, the CDR3 gives the full variable domain: DGGITQSPKYLFRKEGQNVTLSCEQNLNHDAMYWYRQDPGQGLRLIYYSQIVNDFQKGDIAEGYSVSREKKESFPLTVTSAQKNPTAFYLCASTPTPPDRGKETQYFGPGTRLLVL.

The rearrangement uses TRBV27 and TRBJ2-7; D is uncertain. From germline, CDR1 is MNHEY and CDR2 SMNVEV (reference sequence). The CDR3 sequence is 13 residues long. The V and J ends lost 4 bases and 7 bases respectively, with 14 bases between them. Written as DNA, the CDR3 is TGTGCCAGCAGTTCTCATAATAGTTGGGAGCAGTACTTC. Translation gives CASSSHNSWEQYF.

J is TRBJ1-2 and V is TRBV5-6, with TRBD1 as a possible D gene (5 bases). CDR1 and CDR2 from the germline V gene are SGHDT and YYEEEE. The CDR3 is made up of 14 amino acids. The ends were cut back, 4 bases at V and 1 base at J, with 11 bases in the middle. Written as DNA, the CDR3 is TGTGCCAGCAGCCCCCCAGACAGTAACTATGGCTACACCTTC. This translates into CASSPPDSNYGYTF. Based on the CDR3 plus reference TRBV5-6 and TRBJ1-2, the full variable domain is DAGVTQSPTHLIKTRGQQVTLRCSPKSGHDTVSWYQQALGQGPQFIFQYYEEEERQRGNFPDRFSGHQFPNYSSELNVNALLLGDSALYLCASSPPDSNYGYTFGSGTRLTVV.